These 27 T cell receptor beta chains originate from one sample sequenced in a study of shared clonotypes between healthy human individuals. The repertoire was sequenced with immunoSEQ multiplex PCR; TCRdb's copy has only in-frame clones and lacks some. Here the sample spans millions of clones, over 85% being singletons. The sample taken for sequencing was naive CD4+ T cells sorted from blood. Noted subset: CD45RA+ positively selected. These receptor sequences come from a man in his late teens or twenties in good health.

The J gene is TRBJ2-7, the V gene TRBV5-3; TRBD2 aligns across 8 bases. TRBV5-3 is identified as an open reading frame with a role that is uncertain. The V and J ends lost 2 bases and 0 bases, in that order; junction bases with no gene match: 4. This CDR3 contains 15 residues. The CDR3 is CARSFQTSDSYEQYF. The CDR3 DNA sequence: TGTGCCAGAAGCTTTCAGACTAGCGACTCCTACGAGCAGTACTTC.

CDR3 nucleotides: TGTGCCTGGAACGTCGGGGGCAATTCACCCCTCCACTTT. Protein: CAWNVGGNSPLHF. The rearrangement links TRBV30 to TRBJ1-6; TRBD1 is a possible D gene (6 bases). Trimming took off 4 bases at V and 7 bases at J, with 11 bases between the two ends. CDR1 GTSNPN and CDR2 SVGIG come from the germline V gene (reference sequence). CDR3 length equals 13 residues.

The chain is built from TRBV11-2 and TRBJ1-3; D ambiguous. This CDR3 has 15 residues. The V gene lost 5 bases and the J gene lost 0 bases, with 11 bases spanning the gap. Germline assignment: CDR1 SGHAT and CDR2 FQNNGV. CDR3 coding DNA: TGTGCCAGCAGCCATCCCTGGAGCTCTGGAAACACCATATATTTT. Amino acid sequence: CASSHPWSSGNTIYF. The variable domain in full, with the rest retrieved from reference TRBV11-2 and TRBJ1-3, is EAGVAQSPRYKIIEKRQSVAFWCNPISGHATLYWYQQILGQGPKLLIQFQNNGVVDDSQLPKDRFSAERLKGVDSTLKIQPAKLEDSAVYLCASSHPWSSGNTIYFGEGSWLTVV.

The chain employs TRBV7-9 and TRBJ2-7, with D hard to call. This CDR3 has 11 amino acids. Germline V CDR1 and CDR2: SEHNR, FQNEAQ (reference sequence). The V gene lost 8 bases and the J gene lost 2 bases, with 7 bases spanning the gap. CDR3 residues: CASLRPYEQYF. CDR3 coding DNA: TGTGCCAGCCTCCGGCCCTACGAGCAGTACTTC.

The rearrangement uses TRBV5-6 and TRBJ1-2, with 10 bases that match TRBD1. The CDR3 extends over 17 amino acids. CDR1 and CDR2 from the germline V gene are SGHDT and YYEEEE. Trimming at V came to 6 bases and at J to 4 bases, leaving 15 bases not matched to a gene. CDR3 coding DNA: TGTGCCAGCATAAGGTATTTGGGACAGGGGAATGTCTATGGCTACACCTTC. This codes for CASIRYLGQGNVYGYTF.

This clone was detected only once. V usage is TRBV10-3 and J usage is TRBJ2-7; D is possibly TRBD2 (6 bases). The CDR3 length is 16 residues. V shed 0 bases and J shed 0 bases, with 12 bases lying between them. Germline CDR1 reads ENHRY; CDR2 reads SYGVKD. Here the CDR3 DNA reads TGTGCCATCAGTGAGTCGATGCCTAGCGTCTCCTACGAGCAGTACTTC. It translates to CAISESMPSVSYEQYF.

The gene calls are TRBV28 and TRBJ1-6; maybe TRBD1 (6 bases). The CDR3 runs 13 residues. V lost 4 bases, J lost 8 bases, and 9 bases lay in between. Germline loops: CDR1 MDHEN, CDR2 SYDVKM. This CDR3 reads CASSSGADSPLHF. DNA of the CDR3: TGTGCCAGCAGTTCAGGGGCTGATTCACCCCTCCACTTT.

J is TRBJ2-3 and V is TRBV9; TRBD2 matches at 8 bases. This CDR3 has 15 amino acids. Unmatched junction bases numbered 4, after V lost 3 bases and J lost 1 base. Germline-derived CDR1 and CDR2 are SGDLS and YYNGEE. CDR3 sequence: CASSAIGGGTDTQYF. Written as DNA, the CDR3 is TGTGCCAGCAGCGCAATCGGGGGGGGCACAGATACGCAGTATTTT.

V and J are TRBV11-1 and TRBJ2-7, with D unclear. The germline CDR1 and CDR2 sequences are SGHAT and FQDESV (reference sequence). The CDR3 is 13 amino acids. Trimming cost V 2 bases and J 3 bases, with 8 bases left between them. The CDR3 region has the DNA TGTGCCAGCAGCTTAAAGGGATACTACGAGCAGTACTTC. Its protein is CASSLKGYYEQYF.

The chain links TRBV2 to TRBJ2-5; 7 nucleotides agree with TRBD1. The DNA end is a closer match to TRBJ2-7, so the J assignment may be wrong. CDR3 size: 14 residues. The V gene's germline CDR1 is SNHLY and CDR2 FYNNEI. The CDR3 here is CASSGQGAAGEQYF. DNA for the CDR3: TGTGCCAGCAGTGGACAGGGTGCCGCCGGCGAGCAGTACTTC.

This chain connects TRBV2 to TRBJ1-1; 7 nucleotides agree with TRBD1. The CDR3 has 14 residues. The V segment lost 8 bases and the J segment 4 bases; nucleotides outside the gene matches: 10. CDR1 SNHLY and CDR2 FYNNEI come from the germline V gene. The CDR3, as DNA: TGTGCCAGCGGCCGACAGGGAATGAGCACTGAAGCTTTCTTT. Amino acid sequence: CASGRQGMSTEAFF.

About this clone: The identical CDR3 is also encoded by other nucleotide sequences in the sample. J is TRBJ2-1 and V is TRBV7-9, with 13 positions matching TRBD2. The germline gives CDR1 SEHNR, CDR2 FQNEAQ (reference sequence). J was trimmed by 4 bases and V by 3 bases; bases with no gene match: 0. The CDR3 runs to 15 residues. CDR3 sequence (DNA): TGTGCCAGCAGCTTGGGACTAGCGGGATACAATGAGCAGTTCTTC. Its protein is CASSLGLAGYNEQFF.

Here the CDR3 DNA reads TGTGCCAGCAGTGAACTAGCGGGGAGCACCGGGGAGCTGTTTTTT. The encoded protein is CASSELAGSTGELFF. The chain combines TRBV2 with TRBJ2-2, with 9 positions matching TRBD2. The V segment lost 2 bases and the J segment 4 bases; nucleotides outside the gene matches: 2. CDR3 length: 15 amino acids. Germline assignment: CDR1 SNHLY and CDR2 FYNNEI.

V is TRBV5-1 and J is TRBJ1-1; a weak D match, TRBD1 (6 bases). CDR3 length: 15 amino acids. CDR1 is SGHRS, CDR2 YFSETQ, per germline. Trimming took 0 bases from V and 1 from J, leaving 10 bases between them. The CDR3 sequence is CASSLVVTGNTEAFF. As DNA, the CDR3 is TGCGCCAGCAGCTTGGTCGTGACAGGGAACACTGAAGCTTTCTTT.

The chain links TRBV7-3 to TRBJ1-2; possibly TRBD1 for D (6 bases). V was cut by 5 bases and J by 8 bases, with 15 bases left in between. Germline CDR1 SGHTA, CDR2 FQGTGA. The CDR3 is made up of 13 amino acids. The CDR3 loop is CASSQQGSGGYTF. In DNA, the CDR3 is TGTGCCAGCAGCCAACAGGGCTCCGGGGGCTACACCTTC.

This CDR3 reads CASSSPGTDTQYF. CDR3 bases: TGTGCCAGCAGCTCCCCGGGCACAGATACGCAGTATTTT. The chain combines TRBV5-4 with TRBJ2-3; D not certain. The V and J ends lost 3 bases and 1 base respectively, with 6 bases between them. Germline V lookup: CDR1 SGHNT, CDR2 YYREEE (reference sequence). This CDR3 contains 13 residues.

The chain links TRBV4-2 to TRBJ2-4, with D possibly TRBD2 on 6 matching bases. V was cut by 0 bases and J by 9 bases, with 9 bases left in between. Germline V gives CDR1 LGHNA, CDR2 YNFKEQ. The CDR3 is 13 amino acids. The CDR3 loop reads CASSQEGGGIQYF. The CDR3 bases are TGTGCCAGCAGCCAAGAGGGGGGAGGCATTCAGTACTTC.

This chain connects TRBV7-2 to TRBJ2-1, with 9 bases fitting TRBD2. The CDR3 is 15 residues long. CDR1 SGHTA and CDR2 FQGNSA come from the germline V gene. The V gene end was trimmed by 5 bases and the J gene end by 4 bases; junction bases not matched to a gene: 6. CDR3 region: CASSARLADYNEQFF. CDR3 coding DNA: TGTGCCAGCAGCGCCAGACTAGCGGATTACAATGAGCAGTTCTTC.

The chain is built from TRBV18 and TRBJ2-1, with TRBD2 matching 7 bases. CDR1 is KGHSH and CDR2 is LQKENI in the germline V gene. The CDR3 spans 17 residues. The V and J ends lost 2 bases and 1 base, in that order; junction bases with no gene match: 8. The CDR3 protein is CASSPGAAGVSYNEQFF. The CDR3 nucleotides read TGTGCCAGCTCACCAGGGGCGGCGGGAGTTTCCTACAATGAGCAGTTCTTC.

The chain combines TRBV6-6 with TRBJ2-5; weak D call: TRBD1 (6 bases). Per germline, CDR1 MNHNY and CDR2 SVGAGI (reference sequence). V lost 7 bases to trimming and J lost 5 bases, with 14 bases between them. The CDR3 loop spans 13 amino acids. CDR3 in amino acids: CASNRAGSETQYF. The CDR3 nucleotides are TGTGCCAGCAACAGGGCGGGCAGCGAGACCCAGTACTTC.

The chain employs TRBV28 and TRBJ1-5; 8 bases are a match to TRBD1. CDR1 and CDR2 (germline): MDHEN, SYDVKM. The CDR3 length is 20 residues. Trimming cost V 6 bases and J 4 bases; bases outside gene matches: 23. The CDR3, as DNA: TGTGCCAGCAGCCTATATGGGACAGGCCTCTTAGGGGGAGGAAATCAGCCCCAGCATTTT. As protein: CASSLYGTGLLGGGNQPQHF.

This clone occurred once. The CDR3 region has the DNA TGTGCCTGGAGTAATACAGCAGATACGCAGTATTTT. Translating gives CAWSNTADTQYF. The chain joins TRBV30 to TRBJ2-3; D gene ambiguous. Germline V gene data show CDR1 as GTSNPN and CDR2 as SVGIG (reference sequence). There are 12 residues in the CDR3. The ends were cut back, 2 bases at V and 4 bases at J, with 7 bases in the middle.

Comments on this clone: Distinct nucleotide sequences in the sample also encode this CDR3. The rearrangement joins TRBV7-8 to TRBJ2-5; perhaps D is TRBD1 or TRBD2 (5 bases each). Germline V CDR1 and CDR2: SGHVS, FQNEAQ. Trimming shortened V by 1 base and J by 3 bases, and 6 bases separated the two germline ends. The CDR3 runs 13 residues. The CDR3 DNA reads TGTGCCAGCAGCTTAGGAGGGGAAGAGACCCAGTACTTC. It translates to CASSLGGEETQYF.

As regards this clone: The same CDR3 arises from other DNA sequences in this sample as well. This sequence joins TRBV5-1 and TRBJ2-2, with 8 bases that match TRBD1. Germline CDR1 and CDR2: SGHRS and YFSETQ. The CDR3 loop spans 16 amino acids. V lost 4 bases and J lost 0; bases outside the gene matches: 5. CDR3 in amino acids: CASSLGQGPNTGELFF. CDR3 DNA: TGCGCCAGCAGCCTTGGACAGGGTCCGAACACCGGGGAGCTGTTTTTT.

This clone was recorded only once. The chain has TRBV4-1 and TRBJ2-7, with 7 nucleotides matching TRBD2. Germline lookup yields CDR1 MGHRA and CDR2 YSYEKL. CDR3 length: 14 amino acids. V gave up 4 bases and J gave up 3 bases; unmatched junction bases: 6. The CDR3 coding sequence is TGCGCCAGCAGCCCCTGGGGGGGGGACTACGAGCAGTACTTC. Amino acids: CASSPWGGDYEQYF.

V usage is TRBV10-2 and J usage is TRBJ1-4; the match to TRBD1 covers 8 bases. V lost 7 bases to trimming and J lost 8 bases; unmatched junction nucleotides: 9. CDR3 length equals 14 residues. CDR1 WSHSY and CDR2 SAAADI come from the germline V gene. DNA of the CDR3: TGCGCCAGCACCAGCCAGGGGGCGGGAGAAAAACTGTTTTTT. This sequence encodes CASTSQGAGEKLFF.

This chain joins TRBV6-4 and TRBJ1-6, with TRBD1 as a possible D gene (5 bases). Germline V gives CDR1 MRHNA, CDR2 SNTAGT. CDR3 size: 17 residues. Trimming shortened V by 2 bases and J by 6 bases, and 17 bases separated the two germline ends. CDR3 bases: TGTGCCAGCAGTGACCCGAAGACAGTCGAGAGTAATTCACCCCTCCACTTT. It specifies CASSDPKTVESNSPLHF.